What follows describes a single TCR beta chain. Its antigen is undetermined. The data were taken from a study of T-cell memory formation after mild COVID-19. Study overall: Largely donor-specific sequence clusters came from a couple of donors.

From the 5' RACE reads, TCRdb called clonotypes with MiXCR, one entry per CDR3 protein. The sample contains about 82,000 distinct CDR3 sequences, 13% of which appear only once. General study findings and limits: Second-wave clones with a day 37 peak had unconfirmed SARS-CoV-2 specificity.

Trimming took off 2 bases at V and 0 bases at J, with 14 bases between the two ends. The CDR3 sequence is 17 residues long. Germline lookup yields CDR1 LNHDA and CDR2 SQIVND (reference sequence). This TCR derives from a man between 18 and 35 years old who had mild COVID-19 (a few samples of this study predate the infection). Cell type and time point are not known. V usage is TRBV19 and J usage is TRBJ1-5; D call uncertain. Sequencing was performed on PBMCs or a T cell subset sorted from them (not recorded which). The CDR3 DNA reads TGTGCCAGTAGTATACTCGGCGGTGAGTATAGCAATCAGCCCCAGCATTTT. This translates into CASSILGGEYSNQPQHF.